The source of this TCR beta chain is a study of CD8 T cells in Susac syndrome. Whole-study results and caveats: The study recognized that the number of individuals in its TCR sequencing and HLA analysis was relatively small.

V was clipped by 0 bases and J by 6 bases; unmatched bases: 7. The CDR3 consists of 16 residues. Germline V gene sequence: CDR1 MGHRA, CDR2 YSYEKL. cDNA came from around 0.54 to 1 ug RNA primed by random hexamers. TCRdb reanalysed the immunoSEQ multiplex PCR reads using MiXCR and keeps one entry per CDR3 protein. The sample lists about 180,000 distinct CDR3 sequences, roughly 95% seen once, with roughly 0.12% in the top ten. Notes on this clonotype: The target antigen is unknown.

The source of this sequence is a human donor with Susac syndrome. The chain combines TRBV4-1 with TRBJ1-5; 8 positions match TRBD1. The sequenced sample was CD4+ T cells from PBMCs. In DNA form, the CDR3 reads TGCGCCAGCAGCCAAGAAGCCCCAGGGGGCGGTCAGCCCCAGCATTTT. This codes for CASSQEAPGGGQPQHF.